A single sample gave rise to the 19 T cell receptor beta chains below, sequenced in a study of cytomegalovirus exposure and HLA in healthy donors. 13 Jbeta primers and 60 Vbeta primers were used for the PCR. TCRdb keeps only in-frame clones here, not all; method: immunoSEQ multiplex PCR. The data show around 130,000 clones, more than 70% seen once. Sequenced input: PBMCs. These receptors were obtained from a human donor in good health.

The chain is built from TRBV10-1 and TRBJ2-1; tentative D call: TRBD1 (6 bases). The V end was cut by 8 bases, the J end by 2 bases, with 10 bases between. Germline V gives CDR1 WNHNN, CDR2 SYGVQD (reference sequence). The CDR3 is 13 residues long. The CDR3 DNA reads TGCGCCAGCGCCCAGGGGCCCTACAATGAGCAGTTCTTC. This codes for CASAQGPYNEQFF.

The chain has TRBV7-9 and TRBJ2-1; no reliable D call. In germline, CDR1 is SEHNR, CDR2 FQNEAQ (reference sequence). Trimming left V 3 bases short and J 9 bases short, with 15 bases between. This CDR3 contains 14 residues. CDR3 nucleotides: TGTGCCAGCAGCTTCACAGAACCTTGGCGTGAGCAGTTCTTC. Translating gives CASSFTEPWREQFF.

This chain uses TRBV9 with TRBJ1-1, with D possibly TRBD1 on 5 matching bases. There are 12 residues in the CDR3. With 5 bases removed from V and 11 bases from J, the gap between germline ends came to 16 bases. Germline V CDR1 and CDR2: SGDLS, YYNGEE. CDR3 protein: CASSFPRGNAFF. In nucleotides, the CDR3 is TGTGCCAGCAGTTTCCCCCGGGGGAATGCTTTCTTT.

The V and J genes are TRBV5-4 and TRBJ2-1, with no clear D. CDR3 length: 15 amino acids. Germline CDR1 reads SGHNT; CDR2 reads YYREEE (reference sequence). Trimming cost V 4 bases and J 0 bases, with 11 bases left between them. This chain's CDR3 is CASSVGQISYNEQFF. The CDR3 DNA follows: TGTGCCAGCAGCGTTGGGCAAATCTCCTACAATGAGCAGTTCTTC.

This clone was observed a handful of times. This sequence joins TRBV18 and TRBJ2-3, with 9 bases aligning to TRBD2. V dropped 2 bases and J dropped 2; count of bases not matched to a gene: 5. Germline-derived CDR1 and CDR2 are KGHSH and LQKENI. The CDR3 is 16 amino acids. The CDR3 DNA reads TGTGCCAGCTCACCAGTGACTAGCGGTATCACAGATACGCAGTATTTT. Protein sequence: CASSPVTSGITDTQYF.

This chain uses TRBV2 with TRBJ1-1, with D perhaps TRBD1 (5 bases). Germline assignment: CDR1 SNHLY and CDR2 FYNNEI. The CDR3 is 14 amino acids. V was pared by 7 bases and J by 10 bases, with 22 bases between. CDR3 DNA: TGTGCCAGCATTGGGGGGGGTGGGCTTTTGGGAGCTTTCTTT. It yields the protein CASIGGGGLLGAFF.

CDR3 bases: TGTGCCAGTAGAGCCGACGGACTTCGGACCCAGTACTTC. It translates to CASRADGLRTQYF. This chain links TRBV19 with TRBJ2-5; a possible D gene is TRBD2 (5 bases). The CDR3 consists of 13 residues. Germline CDR1 and CDR2: LNHDA and SQIVND (reference sequence). Trimming removed 6 bases at V and 7 bases at J, with 15 bases between. Looking up the rest from reference TRBV19 and TRBJ2-5 gives the full variable domain: DGGITQSPKYLFRKEGQNVTLSCEQNLNHDAMYWYRQDPGQGLRLIYYSQIVNDFQKGDIAEGYSVSREKKESFPLTVTSAQKNPTAFYLCASRADGLRTQYFGPGTRLLVL.

The gene calls are TRBV2 and TRBJ1-1, with TRBD1 as a possible D gene (5 bases). Germline V gives CDR1 SNHLY, CDR2 FYNNEI. The CDR3 totals 14 residues. Trimming shortened V by 5 bases and J by 4 bases, and 14 bases separated the two germline ends. Written as DNA, the CDR3 is TGTGCCAGCAGTCCTCGGGGGTCGGGCACTGAAGCTTTCTTT. Translating gives CASSPRGSGTEAFF. The full variable domain, its missing parts supplied by reference TRBV2 and TRBJ1-1, is EPEVTQTPSHQVTQMGQEVILRCVPISNHLYFYWYRQILGQKVEFLVSFYNNEISEKSEIFDDQFSVERPDGSNFTLKIRSTKLEDSAMYFCASSPRGSGTEAFFGQGTRLTVV.

The CDR3 region has the DNA TGTGCCAGCGGGGAGGGGAATGAGCAGTTCTTC. Translated: CASGEGNEQFF. The J gene is TRBJ2-1, the V gene TRBV13; TRBD2 matches 7 bases. J gave up 7 bases and V 8 bases, and 2 bases lay outside the gene matches. This CDR3 contains 11 residues. Per germline, CDR1 PRHDT and CDR2 FYEKMQ (reference sequence).

There are a few counts of this clone. The rearrangement links TRBV10-2 to TRBJ1-2, with D possibly being TRBD1 (6 bases). The germline CDR1 and CDR2 sequences are WSHSY and SAAADI. There are 14 residues in the CDR3. V lost 2 bases to trimming and J lost 6 bases, with 13 bases between them. CDR3 in DNA: TGCGCCAGCAGTGAGCCACCACAGGGAAATGGCTACACCTTC. As protein: CASSEPPQGNGYTF.

The V gene is TRBV2, the J gene TRBJ2-2; D possibly corresponds to TRBD1 (5 bases). The germline gives CDR1 SNHLY, CDR2 FYNNEI. V shed 3 bases and J shed 5 bases, with 10 bases lying between them. The CDR3 is made up of 14 amino acids. CDR3 residues: CASSEWGRTGELFF. CDR3 sequence (DNA): TGTGCCAGCAGTGAGTGGGGCCGAACCGGGGAGCTGTTTTTT. Full variable domain (rest looked up from reference TRBV2 and TRBJ2-2): EPEVTQTPSHQVTQMGQEVILRCVPISNHLYFYWYRQILGQKVEFLVSFYNNEISEKSEIFDDQFSVERPDGSNFTLKIRSTKLEDSAMYFCASSEWGRTGELFFGEGSRLTVL.

This clone appeared a single time. CDR3 nucleotide sequence: TGCGCCAGCAACCCGGGACAGCCAAACACAGATACGCAGTATTTT. Translated, it gives CASNPGQPNTDTQYF. V usage is TRBV5-1 and J usage is TRBJ2-3; 7 nucleotides line up with TRBD1. CDR3 length equals 15 residues. CDR1 is SGHRS and CDR2 is YFSETQ in the germline V gene. Trimming at V came to 6 bases and at J to 2 bases, leaving 9 bases not matched to a gene.

This rearrangement joins TRBV7-6 to TRBJ1-2; D might be TRBD1 (6 bases). The germline V gene encodes CDR1 SGHVS and CDR2 FNYEAQ. This CDR3 comprises 15 residues. The V and J ends lost 5 bases and 3 bases respectively, with 16 bases between them. The CDR3 reads CASSPSDSSYYGYTF. The CDR3 DNA is TGTGCCAGCAGCCCGTCGGACAGTTCCTACTATGGCTACACCTTC.

V gene TRBV7-8 combines with J gene TRBJ1-1, with 8 positions matching TRBD1. V lost 6 bases and J lost 1; bases outside the gene matches: 10. The CDR3 extends over 16 amino acids. CDR1 and CDR2 (germline): SGHVS, FQNEAQ. CDR3 residues: CASRTDRQGRNTEAFF. The DNA of the CDR3 is TGTGCCAGCAGGACCGACCGACAGGGGAGGAACACTGAAGCTTTCTTT.

The V gene is TRBV7-2, the J gene TRBJ1-2; TRBD1 matches at 7 bases. Germline CDR1 reads SGHTA; CDR2 reads FQGNSA. J lost 9 bases, V lost 6 bases, and 7 bases had no gene match. CDR3 length: 12 amino acids. The CDR3 here is CASRRLQGSYTF. The CDR3 nucleotides are TGTGCCAGCAGGCGCTTACAGGGGAGCTACACCTTC.

The chain couples TRBV7-8 to TRBJ2-1; possibly TRBD2 for D (6 bases). With 3 bases removed from V and 0 bases from J, the gap between germline ends came to 15 bases. In germline, CDR1 is SGHVS, CDR2 FQNEAQ. CDR3 length equals 17 residues. The CDR3, as DNA: TGTGCCAGCAGCTTCGAGGCGGGGACTTTCTCCTACAATGAGCAGTTCTTC. Its protein product is CASSFEAGTFSYNEQFF.

This clone was seen a few times. J is TRBJ1-1 and V is TRBV19, with D possibly TRBD1 on 6 matching bases. The germline CDR1 and CDR2 sequences are LNHDA and SQIVND (reference sequence). This CDR3 comprises 16 residues. Trimming removed 1 base at V and 4 bases at J, with 16 bases between. CDR3 nucleotide sequence: TGTGCCAGTAGTATAGGAACAGGGCCGTTGGGCACTGAAGCTTTCTTT. Its translation: CASSIGTGPLGTEAFF. Supplemented by reference TRBV19 and TRBJ1-1, the full variable domain reads DGGITQSPKYLFRKEGQNVTLSCEQNLNHDAMYWYRQDPGQGLRLIYYSQIVNDFQKGDIAEGYSVSREKKESFPLTVTSAQKNPTAFYLCASSIGTGPLGTEAFFGQGTRLTVV.

The chain employs TRBV27 and TRBJ2-2; possible D gene TRBD2, 6 bases. V was pared by 4 bases and J by 4 bases, with 25 bases between. The germline CDR1 and CDR2 sequences are MNHEY and SMNVEV (reference sequence). The CDR3 consists of 19 residues. The CDR3 bases are TGTGCCAGCAGTTCGAGCGAGAGACTAGTTTCTCAGGGCACCGGGGAGCTGTTTTTT. Its protein product is CASSSSERLVSQGTGELFF.

CDR3 nucleotide sequence: TGTGCCAGTAGTCGAGAATCGGGACAGGGATCCTACGAGCAGTACTTC. It translates to CASSRESGQGSYEQYF. The chain has TRBV19 and TRBJ2-7; TRBD1 matches 9 bases. Germline V gene lookup returns CDR1 LNHDA and CDR2 SQIVND (reference sequence). Trimming took 5 bases from V and 1 from J; bases not matched to a gene: 9. This CDR3 has 16 amino acids.